The 3 T cell receptor beta chains listed next were all sequenced from one sample in a study of cytomegalovirus exposure and HLA in healthy donors. PCR used 60 Vbeta primers and 13 Jbeta primers. This table comes from immunoSEQ multiplex PCR, and its TCRdb copy is limited to in-frame clones, with some not included. The table shows about 170,000 clones, with approximately 82% occurring only once. Material for sequencing was PBMCs. The receptors derive from a male donor in good health and CMV-seronegative.

Notes on this clone: The limits of the CDR3 on the DNA are not certain, so only TCRdb's listed CDR3 is given. Other DNA sequences within the sample encode an identical CDR3. V gene TRBV30 combines with J gene TRBJ1-1; the table's D call, TRBD1, was not checked against the DNA. Ends included, the CDR3 has 15 residues. Germline CDR1 GTSNPN, CDR2 SVGIG (reference sequence). The CDR3 here is CAWSVGTGSNTEAFF.

This clone was counted only a few times. The chain combines TRBV14 with TRBJ2-1; D uncertain. V gave up 3 bases and J gave up 6 bases, with 18 bases separating them. Per the germline V gene, CDR1 is SGHDN and CDR2 is FVKESK. This CDR3 has 16 amino acids. In DNA form, the CDR3 reads TGTGCCAGCAGCCATTTGGGTTCTTCGAGGTTCAATGAGCAGTTCTTC. It specifies CASSHLGSSRFNEQFF.

V is TRBV6-5 and J is TRBJ2-3; D is uncertain. The CDR3 has 13 residues. The germline CDR1 and CDR2 sequences are MNHEY and SVGAGI. V was trimmed by 7 bases and J by 3 bases, leaving 11 bases between them. The CDR3 DNA reads TGTGCCAGCACCGGGTCGCCGACAGATACGCAGTATTTT. This translates into CASTGSPTDTQYF.